This entry concerns a single TCR beta chain. The antigen remains unidentified. This table comes from immunoSEQ multiplex PCR, and its TCRdb copy is limited to in-frame clones, with some not included. The sample has some 370,000 clones, 83% seen once. This CDR3 contains 17 residues. The V end lost 3 bases, the J end lost 6 bases, and 24 bases lay between the germline ends. Per germline, CDR1 SGDLS and CDR2 YYNGEE. The record originates from a study of Ad26.COV2.S vaccination and SARS-CoV-2 variants. Study in general: Within the COV1001 Ad26.COV2.S trial arm, the donor was enrolled. Study results and limitations: Across vaccine and placebo recipients, the breadth of non-spike TCRs was similar.

The treatment: roughly 18 received Ad26.COV2.S at low or high dose, single or two shots; about five received placebo; per-sample allocation not given. Sampling was performed 63 days after the first vaccine or placebo injection. The material sequenced was peripheral blood, taken in a trial of Ad26.COV2.S vaccine versus placebo. This chain links TRBV9 with TRBJ1-1; D not resolved. This receptor was identified in a person aged 18 to 59 who received the Ad26.COV2.S COVID-19 vaccine or a placebo. CDR3 in amino acids: CASSAEMGVRLGAEAFF. The DNA for the CDR3 is TGTGCCAGCAGCGCGGAAATGGGCGTCCGTTTGGGCGCTGAAGCTTTCTTT.